This T cell receptor beta chain was documented in a study of memory CD4+ T cells and cytomegalovirus serostatus. General study results and limits: Of around 160 reported CMV TCRbeta sequences, some 67 were found in memory CD4+ repertoires. Repertoires predicted CMV serostatus with median bootstrapped AUC of roughly 0.95. Suggested: most of the CMV-linked TCR signature lies in CD4+ memory cells.

Germline values: CDR1 MNHNS, CDR2 SASEGT. The CDR3 sequence is 17 residues long. Trimming pared 0 bases from V and 7 bases from J, leaving 18 bases between. Sequenced by immunoSEQ multiplex PCR; TCRdb stores in-frame clones only, minus some. The data show tens of thousands of clones, roughly three quarters seen once. The sort gate was single viable CD3+CD4+CD8-CD45RO+ cells for memory CD4+ T cells. CMV serostatus came from serum IgG against pp150, pp28, p38, p52. Note on this clone: Its matching antigen is unknown.

V gene TRBV6-1 combines with J gene TRBJ1-4; D ambiguous. Sequencing input: memory CD4+ T cells from blood. The TCR comes from an adult in good health and CMV-seronegative. The CDR3 here is CASSEAARVRVSEKLFF. The DNA of the CDR3 is TGTGCCAGCAGTGAAGCGGCGAGGGTACGTGTTAGTGAAAAACTGTTTTTT.